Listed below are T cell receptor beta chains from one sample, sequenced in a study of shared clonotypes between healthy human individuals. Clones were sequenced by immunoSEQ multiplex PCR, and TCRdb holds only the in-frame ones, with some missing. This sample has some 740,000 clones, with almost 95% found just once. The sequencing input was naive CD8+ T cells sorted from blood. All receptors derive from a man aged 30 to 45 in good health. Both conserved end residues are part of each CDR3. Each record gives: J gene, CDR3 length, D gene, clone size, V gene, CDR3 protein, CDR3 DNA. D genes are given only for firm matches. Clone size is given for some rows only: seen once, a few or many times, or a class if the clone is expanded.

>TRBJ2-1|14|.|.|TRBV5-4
CASSLLSSYNEQFF
TGTGCCAGCAGCTTGTTGAGCTCCTACAATGAGCAGTTCTTC
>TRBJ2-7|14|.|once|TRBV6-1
CASTLDGSLREQYF
TGTGCCAGCACCCTGGACGGGTCCCTCCGCGAGCAGTACTTC
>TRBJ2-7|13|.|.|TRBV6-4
CASSAGAGREQYF
TGTGCCAGCAGTGCCGGGGCTGGGCGCGAGCAGTACTTC
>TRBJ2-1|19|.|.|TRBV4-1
CASSPNPGPAGGYYNEQFF
TGCGCCAGCAGCCCTAATCCGGGCCCCGCTGGAGGGTATTACAATGAGCAGTTCTTC
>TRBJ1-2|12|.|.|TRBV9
CASSVARDGYTF
TGTGCCAGCAGCGTAGCCCGGGATGGCTACACCTTC
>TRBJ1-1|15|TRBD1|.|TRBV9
CASSARQGSNTEAFF
TGTGCCAGCAGCGCAAGACAGGGATCGAACACTGAAGCTTTCTTT
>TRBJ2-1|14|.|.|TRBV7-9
CASSFYDSYNEQFF
TGTGCCAGCAGCTTTTACGACAGCTACAATGAGCAGTTCTTC
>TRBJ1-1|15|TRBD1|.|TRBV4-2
CASSHLDQGGSEAFF
TGTGCCAGCAGCCACCTCGACCAGGGGGGGTCTGAAGCTTTCTTT
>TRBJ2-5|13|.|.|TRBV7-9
CASSLARGETQYF
TGTGCCAGCAGCTTGGCTAGGGGAGAGACCCAGTACTTC
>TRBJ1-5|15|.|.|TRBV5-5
CASSLIQGWDQPQHF
TGTGCCAGCAGCTTGATCCAGGGTTGGGATCAGCCCCAGCATTTT
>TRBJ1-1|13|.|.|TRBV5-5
CASSLDGQLEAFF
TGTGCCAGCAGCTTGGACGGACAGCTAGAAGCTTTCTTT